The present entry profiles one T cell receptor (beta chain) with its context. Original analysis: Amplification from reference gene primers served as the basis for estimated nucleated cell counts. Sequencing used immunoSEQ multiplex PCR; TCRdb keeps in-frame clones, though not all of them. The DNA gave D and trimming, while V, J and clone size come from that table. Seen here are under 130,000 clones, over 75% observed once, and the top ten hold about 20%. V lost 4 bases, J lost 4 bases, and 2 bases stayed unmatched. There are 13 residues in the CDR3. The germline CDR1 and CDR2 sequences are SNHLY and FYNNEI. This record comes from a study of blood T cell repertoires in COVID-19. Study at large: T cells, B-cell-depleted T cells, or PBMCs supplied cDNA or gDNA.

Sequenced: peripheral blood. The chain employs TRBV2 and TRBJ1-1; TRBD1 matches at 8 bases. This TCR was recovered from a man between 65 and 85 years old with active or convalescent COVID-19. CDR3 sequence reads: CASSGQGFTEAFF. The CDR3 bases are TGTGCCAGCAGTGGACAGGGGTTCACTGAAGCTTTCTTT. Complete variable domain (other parts from reference TRBV2 and TRBJ1-1): EPEVTQTPSHQVTQMGQEVILRCVPISNHLYFYWYRQILGQKVEFLVSFYNNEISEKSEIFDDQFSVERPDGSNFTLKIRSTKLEDSAMYFCASSGQGFTEAFFGQGTRLTVV.